Listed below are T cell receptor beta chains from one sample, sequenced in a study of patients and donors after allogeneic stem cell transplantation. In TCRdb, the RT-PCR reads were re-called with MiXCR into one record per CDR3 protein. The sample contains 70,000 to 100,000 distinct CDR3 sequences, approximately 5% of which appear only once. The specimen was blood, either unsorted or a sorted T cell fraction (not recorded which). The origin of the receptors is a human donor who was either an allogeneic HSCT recipient or a stem cell or donor lymphocyte infusion donor (not recorded which). It is not recorded whose cells these are; they may come from a transplant donor. The CDR3 runs from the conserved cysteine through the conserved F or W. Fields, in order: J gene, D gene, V gene, clone size, CDR3 protein, CDR3 DNA. D genes are given only for firm matches. Clone size is given for some rows only: seen once, a few or many times, or a class if the clone is expanded.

j_call: TRBJ2-6
d_call: -
v_call: TRBV30
clone_size: many
cdr3_aa: CAWKISGANVLTF
cdr3_nt: TGTGCCTGGAAAATCTCTGGGGCCAACGTCCTGACTTTC

j_call: TRBJ2-7
d_call: -
v_call: TRBV18
clone_size: many
cdr3_aa: CASSPPQGEQYF
cdr3_nt: TGTGCCAGCTCACCACCGCAGGGAGAGCAGTACTTC

j_call: TRBJ1-3
d_call: TRBD1
v_call: TRBV20-1
clone_size: many
cdr3_aa: CSARDRGFGGNTIYF
cdr3_nt: TGCAGTGCTAGGGACAGGGGGTTCGGTGGAAACACCATATATTTT

j_call: TRBJ2-2
d_call: TRBD1
v_call: TRBV2
clone_size: many
cdr3_aa: CASSAYRGLTGELFF
cdr3_nt: TGTGCCAGCAGCGCATACAGGGGGCTCACCGGGGAGCTGTTTTTT

j_call: TRBJ2-2
d_call: -
v_call: TRBV6-5
clone_size: few
cdr3_aa: CASSYMGKGLRTGELFF
cdr3_nt: TGTGCCAGCAGTTACATGGGTAAAGGGCTTAGAACCGGGGAGCTGTTTTTT

j_call: TRBJ1-2
d_call: -
v_call: TRBV18
clone_size: -
cdr3_aa: CASSQQANYGYTF
cdr3_nt: TGTGCCAGCTCACAGCAGGCTAACTATGGCTACACCTTC

j_call: TRBJ1-5
d_call: -
v_call: TRBV19
clone_size: -
cdr3_aa: CASGSDGLNSNQPQHF
cdr3_nt: TGTGCCAGTGGCTCGGACGGTCTTAATAGCAATCAGCCCCAGCATTTT

j_call: TRBJ2-7
d_call: TRBD2
v_call: TRBV20-1
clone_size: -
cdr3_aa: CSASGPSGTLYEQYF
cdr3_nt: TGCAGTGCTAGTGGTCCGAGCGGGACCCTCTACGAGCAGTACTTC

j_call: TRBJ2-7
d_call: TRBD2
v_call: TRBV7-2
clone_size: many
cdr3_aa: CASSPASAGLRNEQYF
cdr3_nt: TGTGCCAGCAGCCCCGCCTCGGCGGGACTAAGAAACGAGCAGTACTTC

j_call: TRBJ1-1
d_call: -
v_call: TRBV18
clone_size: many
cdr3_aa: CASSPPGQKNTEAFF
cdr3_nt: TGTGCCAGCTCACCACCGGGTCAGAAGAACACTGAAGCTTTCTTT

j_call: TRBJ1-2
d_call: -
v_call: TRBV27
clone_size: many
cdr3_aa: CASSFRDDRGYTF
cdr3_nt: TGTGCCAGCAGTTTCAGGGACGATCGGGGCTACACCTTC

j_call: TRBJ2-7
d_call: TRBD1
v_call: TRBV5-5
clone_size: few
cdr3_aa: CASSWGQGLKNEQYF
cdr3_nt: TGTGCCAGCAGCTGGGGACAGGGTTTGAAAAACGAGCAGTACTTC

j_call: TRBJ2-7
d_call: -
v_call: TRBV4-2
clone_size: many
cdr3_aa: CASSQTVGRGYEQYF
cdr3_nt: TGTGCCAGCAGCCAGACGGTTGGCAGGGGATACGAGCAGTACTTC

j_call: TRBJ2-1
d_call: -
v_call: TRBV5-4
clone_size: few
cdr3_aa: CASSFYRGIVDNEQFF
cdr3_nt: TGTGCCAGCAGCTTCTATCGGGGGATAGTGGACAATGAGCAGTTCTTC

j_call: TRBJ2-3
d_call: -
v_call: TRBV10-3
clone_size: -
cdr3_aa: CAISDMMADTQYF
cdr3_nt: TGTGCCATCAGCGATATGATGGCAGATACGCAGTATTTT

j_call: TRBJ2-1
d_call: TRBD1
v_call: TRBV11-2
clone_size: many
cdr3_aa: CASSLVGTAYNEQFF
cdr3_nt: TGTGCCAGCAGCTTAGTCGGGACAGCCTACAATGAGCAGTTCTTC

j_call: TRBJ1-4
d_call: -
v_call: TRBV5-4
clone_size: few
cdr3_aa: CASSLGAGHSATNEKLFF
cdr3_nt: TGTGCCAGCAGCTTGGGGGCGGGACACTCTGCAACTAATGAAAAACTGTTTTTT

j_call: TRBJ1-1
d_call: TRBD1
v_call: TRBV6-1
clone_size: many
cdr3_aa: CASTFSGTANTEAFF
cdr3_nt: TGTGCCAGCACATTCTCCGGGACAGCCAACACTGAAGCTTTCTTT

j_call: TRBJ1-1
d_call: -
v_call: TRBV28
clone_size: many
cdr3_aa: CASRQLQGDTEAFF
cdr3_nt: TGTGCCAGCAGACAATTACAGGGAGACACTGAAGCTTTCTTT

j_call: TRBJ1-4
d_call: -
v_call: TRBV2
clone_size: many
cdr3_aa: CASKRRAWETNEKLFF
cdr3_nt: TGTGCCAGCAAGAGGAGGGCATGGGAAACTAATGAAAAACTGTTTTTT

j_call: TRBJ1-1
d_call: -
v_call: TRBV5-1
clone_size: many
cdr3_aa: CASSLVGGDTEAFF
cdr3_nt: TGCGCCAGCAGCTTGGTTGGGGGGGACACTGAAGCTTTCTTT

j_call: TRBJ2-1
d_call: TRBD2
v_call: TRBV10-1
clone_size: many
cdr3_aa: CASSPGTSGGPRGEQFF
cdr3_nt: TGCGCCAGCAGTCCCGGGACTAGCGGGGGGCCCCGGGGTGAGCAGTTCTTC

j_call: TRBJ2-1
d_call: TRBD1
v_call: TRBV28
clone_size: many
cdr3_aa: CASSRQGVRNEQFF
cdr3_nt: TGTGCCAGCAGCAGACAGGGGGTTAGGAATGAGCAGTTCTTC

j_call: TRBJ2-1
d_call: TRBD2
v_call: TRBV20-1
clone_size: many
cdr3_aa: CSARWAGANNEQFF
cdr3_nt: TGCAGTGCTAGGTGGGCGGGAGCCAACAATGAGCAGTTCTTC

j_call: TRBJ2-3
d_call: -
v_call: TRBV20-1
clone_size: many
cdr3_aa: CSAPGLGTKGGTDTQYF
cdr3_nt: TGCAGTGCCCCAGGACTAGGGACGAAGGGGGGCACAGATACGCAGTATTTT

j_call: TRBJ1-1
d_call: -
v_call: TRBV2
clone_size: many
cdr3_aa: CASDRTGNTEAFF
cdr3_nt: TGTGCCAGCGACCGGACGGGGAACACTGAAGCTTTCTTT

j_call: TRBJ1-2
d_call: TRBD1
v_call: TRBV11-2
clone_size: many
cdr3_aa: CASSSLHRGRAGYTF
cdr3_nt: TGTGCCAGCAGCTCCCTTCACAGGGGGCGTGCTGGCTACACCTTC

j_call: TRBJ2-1
d_call: TRBD2
v_call: TRBV11-2
clone_size: few
cdr3_aa: CASTRSRNLAGSFGEQFF
cdr3_nt: TGTGCCAGCACCAGGTCCCGGAATTTAGCGGGATCCTTTGGTGAGCAGTTCTTC

j_call: TRBJ2-7
d_call: TRBD2
v_call: TRBV19
clone_size: many
cdr3_aa: CASRSRGGRAGSAYEQYF
cdr3_nt: TGTGCCAGTAGGAGCCGGGGCGGGAGGGCCGGTTCAGCCTACGAGCAGTACTTC

j_call: TRBJ1-6
d_call: -
v_call: TRBV18
clone_size: many
cdr3_aa: CASSPNSGGNSPLHF
cdr3_nt: TGTGCCAGCTCACCCAACAGTGGGGGAAATTCACCCCTCCACTTT

j_call: TRBJ1-2
d_call: TRBD1
v_call: TRBV29-1
clone_size: many
cdr3_aa: CSVEFMDRRGSGGYTF
cdr3_nt: TGCAGCGTTGAGTTCATGGACAGGAGGGGAAGCGGTGGCTACACCTTC

j_call: TRBJ1-2
d_call: TRBD1
v_call: TRBV5-5
clone_size: many
cdr3_aa: CASSRGQGPPIYGYTF
cdr3_nt: TGTGCCAGCAGCAGGGGACAGGGCCCACCAATCTATGGCTACACCTTC

j_call: TRBJ2-5
d_call: TRBD1
v_call: TRBV27
clone_size: few
cdr3_aa: CASSLYGTGGLETQYF
cdr3_nt: TGTGCCAGCAGTTTATACGGGACAGGGGGCTTGGAGACCCAGTACTTC

j_call: TRBJ2-6
d_call: -
v_call: TRBV28
clone_size: many
cdr3_aa: CASNPGNSGANVLTF
cdr3_nt: TGTGCCAGCAATCCAGGAAACTCTGGGGCCAACGTCCTGACTTTC

j_call: TRBJ1-6
d_call: -
v_call: TRBV7-2
clone_size: many
cdr3_aa: CASSLVRSPLHF
cdr3_nt: TGTGCCAGCAGCTTGGTGAGGTCACCCCTCCACTTT

j_call: TRBJ2-7
d_call: -
v_call: TRBV12-3/TRBV12-4
clone_size: many
cdr3_aa: CASSLGAPAYEQYF
cdr3_nt: TGTGCCAGCAGTTTAGGGGCCCCAGCCTACGAGCAGTACTTC

j_call: TRBJ2-7
d_call: TRBD1
v_call: TRBV20-1
clone_size: many
cdr3_aa: CSARTGGTYEQYF
cdr3_nt: TGCAGTGCCCGGACAGGGGGCACCTACGAGCAGTACTTC

j_call: TRBJ2-2
d_call: TRBD2
v_call: TRBV9
clone_size: -
cdr3_aa: CASSVYGAAGGGELFF
cdr3_nt: TGTGCCAGCAGCGTTTACGGCGCGGCGGGAGGCGGGGAGCTGTTTTTT

j_call: TRBJ2-1
d_call: -
v_call: TRBV6-1
clone_size: many
cdr3_aa: CASSPAAEQFF
cdr3_nt: TGTGCCAGCAGCCCCGCGGCTGAGCAGTTCTTC

j_call: TRBJ2-2
d_call: -
v_call: TRBV9
clone_size: few
cdr3_aa: CASSVRMTGELFF
cdr3_nt: TGTGCCAGCAGCGTACGTATGACCGGGGAGCTGTTTTTT

j_call: TRBJ2-5
d_call: TRBD1
v_call: TRBV5-1
clone_size: many
cdr3_aa: CASSLGTVQETQYF
cdr3_nt: TGCGCCAGCAGCCTCGGGACAGTACAAGAGACCCAGTACTTC

j_call: TRBJ2-3
d_call: TRBD2
v_call: TRBV2
clone_size: many
cdr3_aa: CATRPGTSADTQYF
cdr3_nt: TGTGCCACTAGACCCGGGACTAGCGCAGATACGCAGTATTTT

j_call: TRBJ2-7
d_call: -
v_call: TRBV7-9
clone_size: -
cdr3_aa: CASSLGQALSYEQYF
cdr3_nt: TGTGCCAGCAGCTTAGGACAGGCGCTCTCCTACGAGCAGTACTTC

j_call: TRBJ2-1
d_call: TRBD2
v_call: TRBV6-1
clone_size: many
cdr3_aa: CASSRLAGGELNEQFF
cdr3_nt: TGTGCCAGCAGCCGACTAGCGGGGGGGGAATTGAATGAGCAGTTCTTC

j_call: TRBJ1-1
d_call: -
v_call: TRBV30
clone_size: many
cdr3_aa: CASQKGLGTEAFF
cdr3_nt: TGTGCCTCCCAAAAGGGTTTGGGAACTGAAGCTTTCTTT

j_call: TRBJ2-7
d_call: -
v_call: TRBV2
clone_size: many
cdr3_aa: CASRKTGVGSYEQYF
cdr3_nt: TGTGCCAGCAGAAAGACTGGGGTGGGGTCCTACGAGCAGTACTTC

j_call: TRBJ1-2
d_call: TRBD1
v_call: TRBV6-5
clone_size: many
cdr3_aa: CASSYSSWDSNYGYTF
cdr3_nt: TGTGCCAGCAGTTACTCGAGTTGGGACAGTAACTATGGCTACACCTTC

j_call: TRBJ1-2
d_call: -
v_call: TRBV5-1
clone_size: many
cdr3_aa: CASSLGDLDYGYTF
cdr3_nt: TGCGCCAGCAGCTTGGGGGACTTAGACTATGGCTACACCTTC

j_call: TRBJ1-2
d_call: -
v_call: TRBV20-1
clone_size: -
cdr3_aa: CSASPNRGGESGYTF
cdr3_nt: TGCAGTGCTAGCCCCAATCGGGGGGGTGAAAGTGGCTACACCTTC

j_call: TRBJ2-1
d_call: -
v_call: TRBV10-3
clone_size: many
cdr3_aa: CAISGLGGDYNEQFF
cdr3_nt: TGTGCCATCAGTGGACTGGGTGGGGATTACAATGAGCAGTTCTTC

j_call: TRBJ2-5
d_call: -
v_call: TRBV5-1
clone_size: many
cdr3_aa: CASSPTQETQYF
cdr3_nt: TGCGCCAGCAGCCCGACCCAAGAGACCCAGTACTTC

j_call: TRBJ2-5
d_call: TRBD1
v_call: TRBV4-2
clone_size: many
cdr3_aa: CASSQDEGAFFETQYF
cdr3_nt: TGTGCCAGCAGCCAAGACGAGGGGGCCTTTTTTGAGACCCAGTACTTC

j_call: TRBJ1-1
d_call: TRBD1
v_call: TRBV6-1
clone_size: -
cdr3_aa: CASSGFGQGLAEAFF
cdr3_nt: TGTGCCAGCAGTGGCTTTGGACAGGGACTGGCTGAAGCTTTCTTT

j_call: TRBJ1-2
d_call: -
v_call: TRBV20-1
clone_size: many
cdr3_aa: CSARESANYGYTF
cdr3_nt: TGCAGTGCTAGAGAGTCGGCTAACTATGGCTACACCTTC

j_call: TRBJ1-5
d_call: TRBD1
v_call: TRBV12-3/TRBV12-4
clone_size: many
cdr3_aa: CASSPYGAQGVQPQHF
cdr3_nt: TGTGCCAGCAGCCCTTACGGAGCCCAGGGGGTACAGCCCCAGCATTTT

j_call: TRBJ1-5
d_call: TRBD1
v_call: TRBV24-1
clone_size: many
cdr3_aa: CATSDHRQGSNQPQHF
cdr3_nt: TGTGCCACCAGTGACCATCGACAGGGCAGCAATCAGCCCCAGCATTTT